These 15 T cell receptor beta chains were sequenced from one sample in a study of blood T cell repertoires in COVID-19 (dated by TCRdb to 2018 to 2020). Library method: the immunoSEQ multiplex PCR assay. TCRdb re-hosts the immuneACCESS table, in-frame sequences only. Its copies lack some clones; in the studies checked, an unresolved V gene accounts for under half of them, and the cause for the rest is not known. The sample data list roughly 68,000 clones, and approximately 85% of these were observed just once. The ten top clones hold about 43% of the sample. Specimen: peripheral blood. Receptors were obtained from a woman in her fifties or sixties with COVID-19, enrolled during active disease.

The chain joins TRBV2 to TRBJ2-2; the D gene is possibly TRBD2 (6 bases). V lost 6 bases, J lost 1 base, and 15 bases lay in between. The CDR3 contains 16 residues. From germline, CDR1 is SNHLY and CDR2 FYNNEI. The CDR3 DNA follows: TGTGCCAGCAGCCCCTCCCCGGGAGTGAACACCGGGGAGCTGTTTTTT. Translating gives CASSPSPGVNTGELFF.

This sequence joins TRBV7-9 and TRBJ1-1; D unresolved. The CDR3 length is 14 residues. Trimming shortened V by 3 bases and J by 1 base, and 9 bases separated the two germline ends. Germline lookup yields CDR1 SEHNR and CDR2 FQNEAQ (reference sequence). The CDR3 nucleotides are TGTGCCAGCAGCTTCGGACGGGAGAACACTGAAGCTTTCTTT. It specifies CASSFGRENTEAFF.

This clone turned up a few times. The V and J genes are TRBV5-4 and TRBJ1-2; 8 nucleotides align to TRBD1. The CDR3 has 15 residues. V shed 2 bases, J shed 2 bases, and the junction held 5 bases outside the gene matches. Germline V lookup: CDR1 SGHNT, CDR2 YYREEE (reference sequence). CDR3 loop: CASSFAGGSNYGYTF. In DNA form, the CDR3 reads TGTGCCAGCAGCTTCGCAGGGGGCTCAAACTATGGCTACACCTTC.

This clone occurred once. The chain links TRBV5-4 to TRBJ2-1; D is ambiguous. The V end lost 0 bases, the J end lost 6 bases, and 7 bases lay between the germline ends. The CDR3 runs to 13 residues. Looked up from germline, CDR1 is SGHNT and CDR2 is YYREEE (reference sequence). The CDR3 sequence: CASSLVSGNEQFF. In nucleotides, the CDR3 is TGTGCCAGCAGCTTGGTATCGGGCAATGAGCAGTTCTTC.

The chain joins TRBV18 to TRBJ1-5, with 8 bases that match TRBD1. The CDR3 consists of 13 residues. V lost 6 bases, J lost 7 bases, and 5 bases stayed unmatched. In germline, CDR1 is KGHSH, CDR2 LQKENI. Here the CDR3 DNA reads TGTGCCAGCTCCGTGGACAGGGAGCAGCCCCAGCATTTT. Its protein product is CASSVDREQPQHF.

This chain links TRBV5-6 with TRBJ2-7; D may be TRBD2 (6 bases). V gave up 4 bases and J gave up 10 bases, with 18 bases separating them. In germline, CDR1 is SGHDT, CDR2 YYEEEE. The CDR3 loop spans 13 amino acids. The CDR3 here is CASSAGSYGEQYF. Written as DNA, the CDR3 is TGTGCCAGCAGCGCCGGGAGCTACGGGGAACAGTACTTC.

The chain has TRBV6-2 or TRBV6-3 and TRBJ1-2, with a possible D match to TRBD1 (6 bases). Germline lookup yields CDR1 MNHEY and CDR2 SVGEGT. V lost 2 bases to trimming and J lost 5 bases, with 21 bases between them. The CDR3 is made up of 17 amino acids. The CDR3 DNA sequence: TGTGCCAGCAGTTACCCAAACCCCGAGACAGGAGAGTATGGCTACACCTTC. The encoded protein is CASSYPNPETGEYGYTF.

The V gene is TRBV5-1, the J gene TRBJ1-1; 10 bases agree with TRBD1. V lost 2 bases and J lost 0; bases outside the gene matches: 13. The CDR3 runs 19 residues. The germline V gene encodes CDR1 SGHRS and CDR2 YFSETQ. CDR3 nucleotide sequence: TGCGCCAGCAGCTTTAACTCGGGACAGGGGATAGGCGTGAACACTGAAGCTTTCTTT. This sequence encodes CASSFNSGQGIGVNTEAFF.

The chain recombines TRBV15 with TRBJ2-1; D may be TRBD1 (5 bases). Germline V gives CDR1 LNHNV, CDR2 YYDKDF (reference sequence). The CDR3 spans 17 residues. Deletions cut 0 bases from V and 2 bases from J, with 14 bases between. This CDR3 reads CATSRDPVQGTYNEQFF. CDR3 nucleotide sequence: TGTGCCACCAGCAGAGACCCCGTCCAGGGTACCTACAATGAGCAGTTCTTC.

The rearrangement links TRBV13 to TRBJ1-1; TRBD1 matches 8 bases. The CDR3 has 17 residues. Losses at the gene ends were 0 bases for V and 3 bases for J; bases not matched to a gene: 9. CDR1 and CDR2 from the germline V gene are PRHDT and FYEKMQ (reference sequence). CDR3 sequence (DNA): TGTGCCAGCAGCTTAGGGAGATTGGCAGGGGGCGACACTGAAGCTTTCTTT. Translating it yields CASSLGRLAGGDTEAFF.

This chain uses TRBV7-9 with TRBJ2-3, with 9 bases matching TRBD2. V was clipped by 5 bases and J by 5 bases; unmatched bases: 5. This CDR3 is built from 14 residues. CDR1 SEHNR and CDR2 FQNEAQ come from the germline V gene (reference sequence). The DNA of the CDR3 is TGTGCCAGCAGCACGGGACTAGCCGTAGATACGCAGTATTTT. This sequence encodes CASSTGLAVDTQYF.

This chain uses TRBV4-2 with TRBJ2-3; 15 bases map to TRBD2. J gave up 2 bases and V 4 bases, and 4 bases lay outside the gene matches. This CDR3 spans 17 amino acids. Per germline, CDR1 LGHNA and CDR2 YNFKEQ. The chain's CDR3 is CASSLGLAGGITDTQYF. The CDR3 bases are TGTGCCAGCAGCCTGGGACTAGCGGGGGGTATCACAGATACGCAGTATTTT.

This CDR3 is CASSRGSGGANEQFF. The CDR3 DNA is TGTGCCAGCAGCCGTGGCAGCGGGGGGGCGAATGAGCAGTTCTTC. The V gene is TRBV6-2 or TRBV6-3, the J gene TRBJ2-1; TRBD2 matches 10 bases. The CDR3 extends over 15 amino acids. Trimming at V came to 6 bases and at J to 7 bases, leaving 9 bases not matched to a gene. CDR1 is MNHEY, CDR2 SVGEGT, per germline.

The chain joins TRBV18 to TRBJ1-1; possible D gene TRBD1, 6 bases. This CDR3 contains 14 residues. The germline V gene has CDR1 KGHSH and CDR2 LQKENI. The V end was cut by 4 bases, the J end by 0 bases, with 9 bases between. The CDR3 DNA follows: TGTGCCAGCTCACTAGGACAGATGAACACTGAAGCTTTCTTT. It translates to CASSLGQMNTEAFF.

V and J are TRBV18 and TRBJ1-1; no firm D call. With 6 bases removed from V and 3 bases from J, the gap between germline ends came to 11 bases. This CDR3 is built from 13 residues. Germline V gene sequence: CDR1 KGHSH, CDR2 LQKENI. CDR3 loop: CASSLAADTEAFF. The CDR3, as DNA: TGTGCCAGCTCCCTAGCCGCGGACACTGAAGCTTTCTTT. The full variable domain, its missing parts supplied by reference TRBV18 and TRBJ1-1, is NAGVMQNPRHLVRRRGQEARLRCSPMKGHSHVYWYRQLPEEGLKFMVYLQKENIIDESGMPKERFSAEFPKEGPSILRIQQVVRGDSAAYFCASSLAADTEAFFGQGTRLTVV.